The 26 T cell receptor beta chains presented below share a single source sample, sequenced in a study of a mutant IDH1 vaccine in newly diagnosed glioma. Profiled with immunoSEQ multiplex PCR; TCRdb holds only in-frame clones, not every one. The table has fewer than 45,000 clones, around 91% seen once; the top ten hold about 1.5%. Antigens of these TCRs are unknown. Time point: week 35, safety follow-up. Each vaccine dose was 300 ug of mutant IDH1 20-mer peptide, with topical imiquimod. This specimen consisted of PBMCs, obtained from a glioma patient whose treatment included an IDH1 peptide vaccine. The origin of the receptors is a middle-aged man with glioma.

V usage is TRBV5-5 and J usage is TRBJ2-3, with D possibly matching TRBD1 (6 bases). This CDR3 spans 13 amino acids. V was cut by 5 bases and J by 5 bases, with 12 bases left in between. CDR1 and CDR2 from the germline V gene are SGHKS and YYEKEE (reference sequence). CDR3 nucleotide sequence: TGTGCCAGCAGAAATCTAGGGGGAGATACGCAGTATTTT. Translation gives CASRNLGGDTQYF.

This chain joins TRBV5-1 and TRBJ1-6; TRBD1 might be the D (6 bases). V was trimmed by 0 bases and J by 5 bases, leaving 12 bases between them. CDR3 length: 16 amino acids. The germline gives CDR1 SGHRS, CDR2 YFSETQ. CDR3: CASSLGSQGNNSPLHF. The CDR3 DNA sequence: TGCGCCAGCAGCTTGGGGAGCCAGGGGAATAATTCACCCCTCCACTTT.

The V call is TRBV6-4, the J call TRBJ2-3; the match to TRBD2 covers 8 bases. Germline loops: CDR1 MRHNA, CDR2 SNTAGT. The length of the CDR3 is 16 residues. The V and J ends lost 2 bases and 1 base, in that order; junction bases with no gene match: 5. CDR3 amino acids: CASSDNRGGRTDTQYF. The CDR3 coding sequence is TGTGCCAGCAGTGACAATCGGGGGGGCCGCACAGATACGCAGTATTTT.

The V and J genes are TRBV5-1 and TRBJ2-1, with D perhaps assigned TRBD1 or TRBD2 (5 bases each). The CDR3 is 15 amino acids. Germline V CDR1 and CDR2: SGHRS, YFSETQ. V lost 0 bases and J lost 2, with 9 bases in between. The CDR3 sequence: CASSLAGLAYNEQFF. The CDR3 DNA is TGCGCCAGCAGCTTGGCGGGGCTAGCCTACAATGAGCAGTTCTTC.

V and J are TRBV5-1 and TRBJ2-1, with D perhaps assigned TRBD1 or TRBD2 (6 bases each). There are 15 residues in the CDR3. Germline V gene data show CDR1 as SGHRS and CDR2 as YFSETQ. V lost 3 bases, J lost 4 bases, and 14 bases lay in between. CDR3 in DNA: TGCGCCAGCAGCTGGGAGGACAGTCCTTACAATGAGCAGTTCTTC. It specifies CASSWEDSPYNEQFF.

This clone was recorded once. This rearrangement joins TRBV2 to TRBJ2-5; 10 bases agree with TRBD1. This CDR3 is built from 15 residues. V lost 6 bases, J lost 5 bases, and 9 bases stayed unmatched. Germline V gene lookup returns CDR1 SNHLY and CDR2 FYNNEI. This CDR3 reads CASRAGQGYTETQYF. CDR3 coding DNA: TGTGCCAGCAGGGCGGGACAGGGGTATACTGAGACCCAGTACTTC.

The J gene is TRBJ1-5, the V gene TRBV10-3; TRBD1 matches 7 bases. The ends lost 0 bases at V and 2 bases at J; junction bases unmatched: 10. Per germline, CDR1 ENHRY and CDR2 SYGVKD. CDR3 size: 18 residues. CDR3 protein: CAISESRGQGDGNQPQHF. DNA for the CDR3: TGTGCCATCAGTGAGTCGAGGGGGCAAGGGGACGGCAATCAGCCCCAGCATTTT.

This rearrangement joins TRBV4-1 to TRBJ2-1; D possibly corresponds to TRBD2 (6 bases). The CDR3 totals 16 residues. CDR1 is MGHRA and CDR2 is YSYEKL in the germline V gene. The V and J ends lost 3 bases and 2 bases respectively, with 14 bases between them. The CDR3 sequence: CASSHIPGDPYNEQFF. As DNA, the CDR3 is TGCGCCAGCAGCCATATACCGGGAGATCCCTACAATGAGCAGTTCTTC.

The V gene is TRBV10-1, the J gene TRBJ1-2; D not certain. The CDR3 covers 13 residues. The V end lost 0 bases, the J end lost 2 bases, and 4 bases lay between the germline ends. Germline values: CDR1 WNHNN, CDR2 SYGVQD (reference sequence). CDR3 sequence reads: CASSESPNYGYTF. CDR3 bases: TGCGCCAGCAGTGAGTCACCAAACTATGGCTACACCTTC.

The V gene is TRBV5-1, the J gene TRBJ1-1, with D unresolved. Germline CDR1 and CDR2: SGHRS and YFSETQ. V was clipped by 0 bases and J by 3 bases, with 9 bases between them. The CDR3 runs to 14 residues. The CDR3 DNA reads as TGCGCCAGCAGCTTGGCAAAAAGTGACACTGAAGCTTTCTTT. Translating it yields CASSLAKSDTEAFF.

The chain carries TRBV7-9 and TRBJ2-2; D perhaps matches TRBD1 (6 bases). In germline, CDR1 is SEHNR, CDR2 FQNEAQ (reference sequence). V gave up 1 base and J gave up 11 bases, with 14 bases separating them. The CDR3 loop spans 14 amino acids. This CDR3 reads CASSLGGTIVELFF. CDR3 in DNA: TGTGCCAGCAGCTTAGGTGGGACAATCGTTGAGCTGTTTTTT.

The J gene is TRBJ2-7, the V gene TRBV27; 11 bases are a match to TRBD1. CDR3 length: 15 amino acids. The V gene end was trimmed by 4 bases and the J gene end by 3 bases; junction bases not matched to a gene: 5. From germline, CDR1 is MNHEY and CDR2 SMNVEV (reference sequence). Here the CDR3 DNA reads TGTGCCAGCAGTTACGGGACAGGGGGATACTACGAGCAGTACTTC. Translating it yields CASSYGTGGYYEQYF.

The genes are TRBV27 and TRBJ2-1; 9 nucleotides line up with TRBD2. The CDR3 consists of 17 residues. The junction had 6 bases not matched to a gene; V was cut back by 0 bases and J by 3 bases. The V gene's germline CDR1 is MNHEY and CDR2 SMNVEV (reference sequence). The CDR3 sequence is CASSLSLTSGFYNEQFF. As DNA, the CDR3 is TGTGCCAGCAGTTTATCGTTAACTAGCGGGTTCTACAATGAGCAGTTCTTC.

V gene TRBV6-5 combines with J gene TRBJ2-5; 9 bases match TRBD2. Trimming at V came to 2 bases and at J to 3 bases, leaving 4 bases not matched to a gene. Per germline, CDR1 MNHEY and CDR2 SVGAGI. The CDR3 is 15 residues long. The CDR3 protein is CASSYQPSGEETQYF. For the CDR3, the DNA is TGTGCCAGCAGTTACCAGCCTAGCGGGGAAGAGACCCAGTACTTC.

The genes are TRBV19 and TRBJ2-2, with 10 bases that match TRBD2. Germline CDR1 and CDR2: LNHDA and SQIVND (reference sequence). The CDR3 sequence is 14 residues long. The V segment lost 5 bases and the J segment 7 bases; nucleotides outside the gene matches: 4. CDR3 residues: CASSSGLANGELFF. Here the CDR3 DNA reads TGTGCCAGTAGTTCGGGACTAGCGAACGGGGAGCTGTTTTTT. Full variable domain (remainder filled in from reference TRBV19 and TRBJ2-2): DGGITQSPKYLFRKEGQNVTLSCEQNLNHDAMYWYRQDPGQGLRLIYYSQIVNDFQKGDIAEGYSVSREKKESFPLTVTSAQKNPTAFYLCASSSGLANGELFFGEGSRLTVL.

The CDR3: CASSPDSVPSKLFF. DNA of the CDR3: TGTGCCAGCTCACCAGACTCAGTTCCCAGTAAACTGTTTTTT. This chain joins TRBV18 and TRBJ1-4; D remains ambiguous. Trimming took off 2 bases at V and 11 bases at J, with 15 bases between the two ends. Germline V gene sequence: CDR1 KGHSH, CDR2 LQKENI. The CDR3 spans 14 residues.

The chain joins TRBV5-4 to TRBJ2-7; the D gene is possibly TRBD1 (5 bases). Trimming cost V 4 bases and J 6 bases, with 23 bases left between them. In germline, CDR1 is SGHNT, CDR2 YYREEE (reference sequence). The CDR3 consists of 16 residues. CDR3 sequence reads: CASSPKGVPTSREQYF. CDR3 sequence (DNA): TGTGCCAGCAGCCCGAAAGGGGTCCCAACGAGTCGCGAGCAGTACTTC. Based on the CDR3 plus reference TRBV5-4 and TRBJ2-7, the full variable domain is ETGVTQSPTHLIKTRGQQVTLRCSSQSGHNTVSWYQQALGQGPQFIFQYYREEENGRGNFPPRFSGLQFPNYSSELNVNALELDDSALYLCASSPKGVPTSREQYFGPGTRLTVT.

The J gene is TRBJ2-6, the V gene TRBV7-9; no reliable D call. Trimming removed 5 bases from V and 2 bases from J, with 13 bases in between. Germline loops: CDR1 SEHNR, CDR2 FQNEAQ (reference sequence). The CDR3 consists of 16 residues. The CDR3 protein is CASSRPRPTGANVLTF. The DNA for the CDR3 is TGTGCCAGCAGCCGACCTCGGCCTACTGGGGCCAACGTCCTGACTTTC.

This chain uses TRBV5-4 with TRBJ2-1; no clear D gene. The germline V gene has CDR1 SGHNT and CDR2 YYREEE (reference sequence). The CDR3 is 13 residues long. V lost 2 bases and J 2 bases, leaving 5 bases between the germline ends. The CDR3 region has the DNA TGTGCCAGCAGCTTCGGACCCTACAATGAGCAGTTCTTC. It encodes CASSFGPYNEQFF.

The chain carries TRBV6-1 and TRBJ2-2; tentative D call: TRBD1 (6 bases). The length of the CDR3 is 15 residues. V lost 7 bases, J lost 4 bases, and 16 bases lay in between. Germline V CDR1 and CDR2: MNHNS, SASEGT. CDR3 residues: CASTWIRGSTGELFF. The CDR3 bases are TGTGCCAGCACGTGGATCAGGGGAAGCACCGGGGAGCTGTTTTTT.

This sequence joins TRBV18 and TRBJ1-1; the match to TRBD1 covers 8 bases. The CDR3 contains 13 residues. Trimming at V came to 5 bases and at J to 8 bases, leaving 7 bases not matched to a gene. Germline CDR1 and CDR2: KGHSH and LQKENI. CDR3 bases: TGTGCCAGCTCATCGACAGGGGTTGGGGAAGCTTTCTTT. As protein: CASSSTGVGEAFF.

This chain uses TRBV29-1 with TRBJ1-3; 9 nucleotides match TRBD1. Germline V gene lookup returns CDR1 SQVTM and CDR2 ANQGSEA. This CDR3 spans 15 amino acids. V lost 4 bases, J lost 4 bases, and 8 bases stayed unmatched. CDR3 loop: CSVGDRAFGGNTIYF. CDR3 bases: TGCAGCGTTGGGGACAGGGCATTTGGAGGAAACACCATATATTTT.

The chain employs TRBV5-1 and TRBJ1-2; D perhaps matches TRBD1 (5 bases). This CDR3 comprises 16 residues. Germline-derived CDR1 and CDR2 are SGHRS and YFSETQ. V was pared by 4 bases and J by 0 bases, with 16 bases between. CDR3 DNA sequence: TGCGCCAGCAGCACAGCCCCAGGGCTCTCTAACTATGGCTACACCTTC. Its translation is CASSTAPGLSNYGYTF.

The chain has TRBV11-3 and TRBJ2-1, with 7 bases lining up with TRBD1. The CDR3 consists of 14 residues. Germline-derived CDR1 and CDR2 are SGHNT and YENEEA. V was pared by 5 bases and J by 9 bases, with 10 bases of the junction left unmatched. The CDR3 region has the DNA TGTGCCAGCAGCCCAAGAACAGGGGTAGGTGAGCAGTTCTTC. Translation: CASSPRTGVGEQFF.

The chain recombines TRBV7-3 with TRBJ2-7; D remains ambiguous. Germline assignment: CDR1 SGHTA and CDR2 FQGTGA. The CDR3 runs 14 residues. V was pared by 2 bases and J by 0 bases, with 8 bases between. CDR3 bases: TGTGCCAGCAGCTTAGGGCCTACCTCCTACGAGCAGTACTTC. Translating it yields CASSLGPTSYEQYF.

The chain couples TRBV11-2 to TRBJ1-1; 7 bases are shared with TRBD1. This CDR3 region has 16 residues. From germline, CDR1 is SGHAT and CDR2 FQNNGV. The ends lost 2 bases at V and 3 bases at J; junction bases unmatched: 9. CDR3 bases: TGTGCCAGCAGCTTATACGGCCCCAGGGGGGACACTGAAGCTTTCTTT. Encoded protein: CASSLYGPRGDTEAFF.